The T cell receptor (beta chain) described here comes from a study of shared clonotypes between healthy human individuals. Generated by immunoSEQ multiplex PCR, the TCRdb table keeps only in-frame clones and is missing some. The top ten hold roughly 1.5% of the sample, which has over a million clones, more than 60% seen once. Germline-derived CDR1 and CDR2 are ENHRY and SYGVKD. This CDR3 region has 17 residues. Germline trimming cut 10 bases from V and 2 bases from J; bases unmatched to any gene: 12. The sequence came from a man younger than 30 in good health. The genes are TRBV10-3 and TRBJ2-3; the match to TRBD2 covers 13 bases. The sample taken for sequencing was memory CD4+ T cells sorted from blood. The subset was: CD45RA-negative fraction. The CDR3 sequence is CATLGLAGVFNTDTQYF. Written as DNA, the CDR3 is TGTGCCACTCTCGGACTAGCGGGAGTGTTCAACACAGATACGCAGTATTTT.